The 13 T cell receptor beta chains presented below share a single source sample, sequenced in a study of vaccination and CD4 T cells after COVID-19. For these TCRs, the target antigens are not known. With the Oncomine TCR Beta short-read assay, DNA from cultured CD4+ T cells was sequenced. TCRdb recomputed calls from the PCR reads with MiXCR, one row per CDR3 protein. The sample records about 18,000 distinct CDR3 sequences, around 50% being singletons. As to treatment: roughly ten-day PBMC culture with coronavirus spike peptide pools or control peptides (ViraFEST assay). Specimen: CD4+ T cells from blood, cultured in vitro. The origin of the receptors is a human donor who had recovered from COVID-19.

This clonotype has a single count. This CDR3 is CAWSPAGWESNNYGYTF. In DNA, the CDR3 is TGTGCCTGGAGTCCAGCGGGATGGGAATCTAATAACTATGGCTACACCTTC. The gene calls are TRBV30 and TRBJ1-2; no reliable D call. Germline V gene data show CDR1 as GTSNPN and CDR2 as SVGIG (reference sequence). The CDR3 runs 17 residues. Between the trimmed V and J ends, which lost 2 bases and 1 base, there was a span of 20 bases.

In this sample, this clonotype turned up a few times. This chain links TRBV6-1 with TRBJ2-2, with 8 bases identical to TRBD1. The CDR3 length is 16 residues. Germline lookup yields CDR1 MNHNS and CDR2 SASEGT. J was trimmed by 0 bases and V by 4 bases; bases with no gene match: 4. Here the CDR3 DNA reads TGTGCCAGCAGTGTTACAGGGGGTGCGAACACCGGGGAGCTGTTTTTT. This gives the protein CASSVTGGANTGELFF.

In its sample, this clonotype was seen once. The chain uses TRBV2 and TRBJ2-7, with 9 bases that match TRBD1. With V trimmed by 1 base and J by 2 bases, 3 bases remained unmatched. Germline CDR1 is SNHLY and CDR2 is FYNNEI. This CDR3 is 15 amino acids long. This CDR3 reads CASSEGGDRAYEQYF. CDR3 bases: TGTGCCAGCAGTGAAGGTGGGGACAGGGCCTACGAGCAGTACTTC.

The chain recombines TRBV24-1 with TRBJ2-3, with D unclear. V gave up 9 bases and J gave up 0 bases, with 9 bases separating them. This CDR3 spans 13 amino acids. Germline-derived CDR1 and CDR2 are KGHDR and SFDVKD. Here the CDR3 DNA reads TGTGCCACCGAGACGGAGAGCACAGATACGCAGTATTTT. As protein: CATETESTDTQYF.

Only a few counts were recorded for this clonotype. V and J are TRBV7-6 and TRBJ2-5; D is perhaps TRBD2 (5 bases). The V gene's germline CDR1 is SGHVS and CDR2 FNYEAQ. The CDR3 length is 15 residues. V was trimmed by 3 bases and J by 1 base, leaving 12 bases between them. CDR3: CASSFESGSQETQYF. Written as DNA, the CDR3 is TGTGCCAGCAGCTTTGAGAGCGGTTCCCAAGAGACCCAGTACTTC.

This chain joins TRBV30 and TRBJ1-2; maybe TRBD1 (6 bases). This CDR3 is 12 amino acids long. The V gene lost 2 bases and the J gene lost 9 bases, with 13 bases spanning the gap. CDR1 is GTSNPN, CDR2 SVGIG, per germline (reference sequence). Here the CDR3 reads CAWSLNRDSYTF. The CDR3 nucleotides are TGTGCCTGGAGTTTGAACAGGGATAGCTACACCTTC.

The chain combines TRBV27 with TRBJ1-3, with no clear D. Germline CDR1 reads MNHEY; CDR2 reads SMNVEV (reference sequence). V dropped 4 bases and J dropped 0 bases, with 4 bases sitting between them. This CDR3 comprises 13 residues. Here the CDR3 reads CASSSRSGNTIYF. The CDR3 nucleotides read TGTGCCAGCAGTTCACGCTCTGGAAACACCATATATTTT.

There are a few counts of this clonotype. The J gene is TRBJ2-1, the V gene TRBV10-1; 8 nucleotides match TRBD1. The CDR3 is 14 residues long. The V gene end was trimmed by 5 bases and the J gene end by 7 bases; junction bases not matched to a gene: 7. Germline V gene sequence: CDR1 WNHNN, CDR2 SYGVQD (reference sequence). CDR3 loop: CASSTGQAENEQFF. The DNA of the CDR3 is TGCGCCAGCAGTACGGGACAGGCGGAGAATGAGCAGTTCTTC.

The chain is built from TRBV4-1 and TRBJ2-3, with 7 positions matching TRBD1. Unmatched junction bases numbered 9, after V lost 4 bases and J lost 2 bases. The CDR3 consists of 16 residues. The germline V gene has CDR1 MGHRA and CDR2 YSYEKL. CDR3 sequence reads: CASSRTSGQSTDTQYF. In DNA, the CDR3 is TGCGCCAGCAGCCGTACCTCGGGACAGTCCACAGATACGCAGTATTTT.

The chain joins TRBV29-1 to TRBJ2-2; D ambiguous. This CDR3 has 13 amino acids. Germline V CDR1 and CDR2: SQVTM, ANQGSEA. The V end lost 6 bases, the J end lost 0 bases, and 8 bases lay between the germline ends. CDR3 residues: CSVEAANTGELFF. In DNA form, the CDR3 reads TGCAGCGTCGAGGCGGCGAACACCGGGGAGCTGTTTTTT.

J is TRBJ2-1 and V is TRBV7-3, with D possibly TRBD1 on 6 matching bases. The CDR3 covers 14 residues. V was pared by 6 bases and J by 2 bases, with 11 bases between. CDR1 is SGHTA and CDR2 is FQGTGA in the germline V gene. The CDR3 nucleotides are TGTGCCAGCAGGCCGCAGGGGACCTACAATGAGCAGTTCTTC. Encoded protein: CASRPQGTYNEQFF. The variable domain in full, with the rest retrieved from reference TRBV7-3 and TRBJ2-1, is GAGVSQTPSNKVTEKGKYVELRCDPISGHTALYWYRQSLGQGPEFLIYFQGTGAADDSGLPNDRFFAVRPEGSVSTLKIQRTERGDSAVYLCASRPQGTYNEQFFGPGTRLTVL.

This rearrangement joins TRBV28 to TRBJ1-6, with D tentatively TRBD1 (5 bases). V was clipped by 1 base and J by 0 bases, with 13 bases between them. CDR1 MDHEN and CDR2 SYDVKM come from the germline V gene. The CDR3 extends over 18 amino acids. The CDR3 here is CASSLSRGLGSYNSPLHF. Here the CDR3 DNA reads TGTGCCAGCAGTTTATCCCGGGGCCTTGGCTCCTATAATTCACCCCTCCACTTT.

CDR3 sequence (DNA): TGTGCCAGCAGCTTAGTACCCAAGGGGACAGCGAACACCGGGGAGCTGTTTTTT. As protein: CASSLVPKGTANTGELFF. The V and J genes are TRBV11-3 and TRBJ2-2; 7 bases agree with TRBD1. The CDR3 covers 18 residues. Germline V gene sequence: CDR1 SGHNT, CDR2 YENEEA. The ends lost 1 base at V and 0 bases at J; junction bases unmatched: 8.